This T cell receptor (beta chain) was retrieved from a study of neurological immune-mediated disorders. CDR1 and CDR2 from the germline V gene are SGHRS and YFSETQ. V gave up 3 bases and J gave up 6 bases, with 16 bases separating them. This CDR3 contains 15 residues. Ten or more counts support this clonotype. Antigen: not known. Time point here: longitudinal time-point 3. General observations from the study: HTLV-1-associated myelopathy showed the most TCR clonal expansion; multiple sclerosis the least, below healthy controls.

TCRdb reanalysed the 5' RACE reads using MiXCR and keeps one entry per CDR3 protein. The sample contains roughly 45,000 distinct CDR3 sequences, approximately 13% of which appear only once. The V gene is TRBV5-1, the J gene TRBJ2-4; D is possibly TRBD2 (7 bases). This clonotype was sampled from a man between 25 and 39 years old in good health. The material sequenced was PBMCs. The CDR3 region is CASSSTSGGRNIQYF. The CDR3 DNA follows: TGCGCCAGCAGCTCCACCTCGGGGGGCAGAAACATTCAGTACTTC.